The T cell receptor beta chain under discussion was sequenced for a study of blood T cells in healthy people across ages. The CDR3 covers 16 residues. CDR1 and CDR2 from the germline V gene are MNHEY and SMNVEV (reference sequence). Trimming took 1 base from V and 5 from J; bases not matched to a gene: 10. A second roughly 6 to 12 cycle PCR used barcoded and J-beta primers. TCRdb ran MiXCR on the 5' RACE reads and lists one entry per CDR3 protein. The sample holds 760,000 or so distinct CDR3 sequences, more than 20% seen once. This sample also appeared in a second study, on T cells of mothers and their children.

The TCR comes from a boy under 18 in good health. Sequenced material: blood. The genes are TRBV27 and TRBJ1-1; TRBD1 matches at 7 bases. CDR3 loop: CASSLYIGGAWTEAFF. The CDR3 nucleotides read TGTGCCAGCAGTTTATACATAGGGGGCGCGTGGACTGAAGCTTTCTTT.